One TCR beta chain is described in this entry. It lacks a known antigen. The sample holds no much larger clone one base away, and base qualities are not on file. This record comes from a study of cytomegalovirus exposure and HLA in healthy donors (dated by TCRdb to the late 2010s). For context, the study as a whole: An earlier analysis of approximately 550 of the donors reported about 250 Gb of sequence data and 117 million unique TCR beta sequences from 150 million to 200 million T cells. An early release that covered several hundred HLA-typed donors contained approximately 300 gigabases of sequencing data and tens of millions of unique TCR sequences. The genetic ancestry cluster associated with self-reported Caucasian donors included around four fifths of the roughly 390 genotyped donors. The study aimed to test whether cataloging public T cell receptors could reveal signatures of past pathogen exposure. The T cell repertoires of several hundred subjects were profiled by immunosequencing and related to cytomegalovirus serostatus. Besides the first cohort of roughly 640 subjects, a separate validation cohort made up of roughly 130 different subjects was used. High-throughput TCR immunosequencing, statistical association of individual TCRs with disease status, and machine learning were combined to predict cytomegalovirus infection status. A later analysis re-examined previously published TCR beta repertoires from more than 650 donors and added high-resolution HLA genotyping to investigate patterns of TCR occurrence. In the later analysis, no new phenotypic data were used to find candidate immune exposures; instead, reliance was placed on TCR beta sequences and their occurrence across donors. An earlier analysis of around 540 of the donors applied high-throughput TCR beta sequencing to assess whether each TCR beta V gene segment acted as functional or pseudogenic. Donor age, sex, ethnicity and CMV serostatus were compiled alongside the repertoire data. A later genetic analysis took genome-wide SNP genotypes for about 55% of the 666 donors and used that subset as a discovery cohort. Every repertoire in the discovery cohort had been generated on one and the same sequencing platform. HLA typing included class I and class II loci at four-digit resolution. Typing coverage differed by locus: A, B, C, DRB1 and DQB1 were typed in roughly 620-630 donors, DQA1 in 522, DPA1 in nearly 610, and DPB1 in around 490. Four or five DR-DQ haplotypes were treated as single units for association and clustering because of strong linkage in the cohort. On average, roughly 240,000 unique TCR beta nucleotide sequences were sequenced per donor among a few hundred genotyped donors of the cohort, with around 19% of those sequences being non-productive.

Receptors were amplified or captured by the immunoSEQ multiplex PCR assay. The multiplex PCR relied on a mix of 60 forward primers for TCR Vbeta segments and 13 reverse primers for TCR Jbeta segments. The CDR3 region of rearranged TCR beta genes was amplified from genomic DNA with a multiplex PCR assay. On the Illumina HiSeq System, the amplified TCR beta libraries were sequenced as 87-base-pair reads. In the authors' own workflow: A later analysis counted approximately 84 million unique TCR beta chains across the 690 or so repertoires, and some 11 million of these chains were shared by at least two donors. Raw reads were error-corrected and collapsed into unique sequences by a nearest-neighbor algorithm in which closely related sequences were merged to remove PCR and sequencing errors. To assign V, D and J gene segments, CDR3 sequences were aligned to IMGT reference sequences. For a sequence to be retained, a match of at least six nucleotides to both a V gene segment and a J gene segment was required. Rearrangements were called productive when the CDR3 lacked stop codons and stayed in frame with V and J; all others were non-productive. CDR3 was defined according to IMGT convention as the region running from the second conserved V-encoded cysteine to the conserved J-encoded phenylalanine. The earlier analysis of around 640 of the donors excluded sequences that lacked an unambiguous match to a single V gene segment. In an earlier analysis of several hundred of the donors, V segments were called functional above 56.7% productive rearrangements and were called segregating when the between-donor standard deviation exceeded 5%. A statistical classification framework was built for diagnosing cytomegalovirus status from the catalog of TCR beta chain sequences. In a later analysis, V and J genes were assigned by comparing TCR nucleotide sequences against IMGT/GENE-DB human TR gene sequences. A later analysis assigned CDR3 sequences and most-parsimonious VDJ recombination scenarios with the TCRdist pipeline. In a later analysis, each TCR beta chain was defined by its CDR3 amino acid sequence together with its V-gene family, and reads without a unique V-gene family were excluded. To address suspected cross-contamination and a sequencing artifact, a later analysis removed over 500 highly shared, low-generation-probability nucleotide sequences. A later analysis calculated a clonal expansion index for each public chain from normalized within-repertoire ranks of inferred template counts. In a later analysis, generation probabilities were computed with a VDJ recombination model fitted to out-of-frame rearrangements, and the resulting probabilities were checked against IGoR. A later analysis scored TCR-TCR, TCR-HLA and TCR-CMV co-occurrence with hypergeometric tests, applying a repertoire-size bias correction to TCR pairs. False discovery rates were estimated in a later analysis by permuting HLA or CMV assignments 20 times. A later analysis grouped co-occurring TCRs with DBSCAN, adding TCRdist sequence similarity when clustering within HLA-allele-positive subsets. Co-occurrence clustering excluded repertoires with fewer than 30,000 or more than 120,000 public chains, plus five with anomalous nucleotide sharing. TCRdb re-hosts the immuneACCESS table, in-frame sequences only. Its copies lack some clones; in the studies checked, an unresolved V gene accounts for under half of them, and the cause for the rest is not known. V and J calls and clone size are as listed in that table; D and trimming were resolved from the DNA. The sample has some 160,000 clones on record, around three quarters of them singletons. The leading ten clones occupy 3.1% of the sample.

Broad study findings and their caveats: Most TCR sequences were observed very rarely across donors, whereas some public TCRs were present in many individuals. This cohort had only TCR beta chains sequenced, and the lack of alpha or paired-chain data limited which features could be detected. In vitro tests confirmed that a few of the cytomegalovirus-associated TCR beta chains recognize cytomegalovirus antigens. A further reported finding was that TCR beta sequences accurately predicted the HLA-A and HLA-B alleles for most subjects in the first cohort. A later analysis associated 15,000 to 20,000 TCR beta sequences with specific HLA alleles at a false discovery rate of 0.05. Because HLA typing was missing for some donors at each locus, association tests included only the typed subset. Most CMV-associated TCR beta chains appeared to be HLA-restricted in a later analysis, and the HLA associations seemed to be driven largely by CMV exposure. Because counts were too low, some 16 rarely observed V segments, including chromosome 9 orphons, were excluded from the earlier analysis of some 590 of the donors. Strong co-occurrence of HLA alleles, especially DR and DQ, made assigning TCR associations to individual alleles difficult. Compared with the approximately 710-donor mean, donors in an Asian-associated ancestry cluster had fewer N-insertions in productive TCRs, according to a later genetic analysis. In a later genetic analysis, a missense DCLRE1C variant was associated with V-gene and J-gene trimming of TCR beta chains, and the association was replicated in an independent cohort. According to a later analysis, parvovirus B19, influenza, CMV and Epstein-Barr virus appeared linked to several top co-occurrence clusters. It was suggested by the authors that the approach could potentially be generalized to other disease states and immunological phenotypes. Broadly in line with IMGT annotations, most TCR beta V segments showed up in productive rearrangements about 87% or about 30% of the time in an earlier analysis of around 600 of the donors. Correlated functional status among segregating V segments might be attributable to linkage disequilibrium, but an unknown experimental factor could not be ruled out. Some IMGT-functional V segments, including TRBV6-2 and TRBV6-3, could not be told apart with the 87-base-pair reads, so those segments were excluded. In the study, some 160 TCR beta chains were listed as associated with cytomegalovirus. According to a later analysis, TCR association rates differed among HLA loci, with DRB1 alleles showing the most associated TCRs and HLA-C alleles showing the fewest. The sequencing pipeline was judged likely to have produced a cluster of highly shared sequence variants as a technical artifact. Sequencing depth was assumed to be roughly uniform across donors in the presence/absence analyses, though that assumption may not hold. Cytomegalovirus status was reported to be diagnosed by the classifier with high specificity and sensitivity in both the original and validation cohorts. For the cohort, immune exposure information was limited to CMV serostatus. Compared with equally common non-associated chains, HLA-associated TCR beta chains in a later analysis were more clonally expanded and had lower generation probabilities.

In total, 500 to 700 healthy bone marrow donors made up the cohort. At the time of sampling, every cohort member was nominally healthy, though immune exposures that went unrecorded were likely present. The donor tested CMV seronegative and was one of the 352 seronegative cohort members. Each donor provided a peripheral blood sample, and peripheral blood mononuclear cells were used for TCR beta sequencing. Genomic DNA was extracted from the blood cell samples with the Qiagen DNeasy Blood Extraction Kit. V is cut back by 6 bases and J by 2 bases, with 4 bases in the junction unmatched. The CDR1 and CDR2 encoded by the germline V gene are KGHSH and LQKENI. The CDR3 goes from the cysteine to the phenylalanine over 15 residues. The kept DNA is CDR3 alone, 45 bases in frame from the first base.

The sequence was obtained from a woman aged 40 to 50 in good health and CMV-seronegative. What was sequenced was PBMCs. The chain is assembled from TRBV18 and TRBJ2-6, and 7 bases in between align with TRBD1. CDR3 loop: CASSPQGAGANVLTF. The nucleotide sequence reads as follows: TGTGCCAGCTCGCCCCAGGGGGCTGGGGCCAACGTCCTGACTTTC.